These T cell receptor beta chains were read from a single sample in a study of blood T cell repertoires in COVID-19. Only in-frame clones appear in the TCRdb table, and some are missing; sequencing was by immunoSEQ multiplex PCR. Here the sample spans a few hundred thousand clones, 75% to 90% being singletons. The sample taken for sequencing was peripheral blood. The receptor source for this set is a woman aged 18-29 years with acute or convalescent COVID-19. Both conserved end residues are part of each CDR3. Fields, in order: J gene, D gene, V gene, CDR3 DNA, CDR3 protein. D genes are given only for firm matches.

J: TRBJ1-3
D: -
V: TRBV12-5
DNA: TGTGCTAGTGGTTTGGGCCACCCCGGGGGGGCAAACACCATATATTTT
CDR3: CASGLGHPGGANTIYF

J: TRBJ1-1
D: -
V: TRBV27
DNA: TGTGCCAGCAGCACGGGGAACACTGAAGCTTTCTTT
CDR3: CASSTGNTEAFF

J: TRBJ2-2
D: -
V: TRBV5-6
DNA: TGTGCCAGCAGCTTCCAGGGGACGGCTTACACCGGGGAGCTGTTTTTT
CDR3: CASSFQGTAYTGELFF

J: TRBJ2-3
D: -
V: TRBV21-1
DNA: TGTGCCAGACCTTTCCCGGTAAGCACAGATACGCAGTATTTT
CDR3: CARPFPVSTDTQYF

J: TRBJ1-1
D: -
V: TRBV11-2
DNA: TGTGCCAGCAGCCAATCGGGTGGTAACACTGAAGCTTTCTTT
CDR3: CASSQSGGNTEAFF

J: TRBJ2-7
D: -
V: TRBV6-6
DNA: TGTGCCAGCAGTACGCCGCGGGGAAGCTCCTACGAGCAGTACTTC
CDR3: CASSTPRGSSYEQYF

J: TRBJ2-7
D: TRBD2
V: TRBV18
DNA: TGTGCCAGCTCACCATCCGGGACTAGCGGTCTGCTGGAGCAGTACTTC
CDR3: CASSPSGTSGLLEQYF

J: TRBJ2-6
D: -
V: TRBV5-5
DNA: TGTGCCAGCAGCCTAGTCCATAGCTCTGGGGCCAACGTCCTGACTTTC
CDR3: CASSLVHSSGANVLTF

J: TRBJ2-1
D: TRBD2
V: TRBV28
DNA: TGTGCCAGCAGTTTAAGAGCGGGGCCCCGGAATGAGCAGTTCTTC
CDR3: CASSLRAGPRNEQFF

J: TRBJ2-7
D: TRBD2
V: TRBV5-6
DNA: TGTGCCAGCAGCTTGTACTCGGGAGGGGCCGGCTTCTACGAGCAGTACTTC
CDR3: CASSLYSGGAGFYEQYF

J: TRBJ1-1
D: TRBD1
V: TRBV19
DNA: TGTGCCAGTAGTCCTACAGGGGGCTGGACTGAAGCTTTCTTT
CDR3: CASSPTGGWTEAFF

J: TRBJ1-4
D: -
V: TRBV7-9
DNA: TGTGCCAGCAGCTTTCCAGGGCCTAATGAAAAACTGTTTTTT
CDR3: CASSFPGPNEKLFF

J: TRBJ2-7
D: -
V: TRBV7-3
DNA: TGTGCCAGCAGCCCAGCACAGGAATCCTACGAGCAGTACTTC
CDR3: CASSPAQESYEQYF

J: TRBJ1-2
D: TRBD1
V: TRBV9
DNA: TGTGCCAGCAGCGTAGGGCAGGGGGTCGTCTATGGCTACACCTTC
CDR3: CASSVGQGVVYGYTF

J: TRBJ2-3
D: TRBD1
V: TRBV2
DNA: TGTGCCAGCAGCCTACAGGGGCCCACAGATACGCAGTATTTT
CDR3: CASSLQGPTDTQYF

J: TRBJ1-3
D: -
V: TRBV19
DNA: TGTGCCAGTAGTTTGCAGCGAATAGACACCATATATTTT
CDR3: CASSLQRIDTIYF

J: TRBJ2-3
D: -
V: TRBV30
DNA: TGTGCCTGGAAGGGGTTGGGTGCCGCTAGCACAGATACGCAGTATTTT
CDR3: CAWKGLGAASTDTQYF

J: TRBJ2-5
D: -
V: TRBV11-2
DNA: TGTGCCAGCAGCTCAGGTCGAGAGACCCAGTACTTC
CDR3: CASSSGRETQYF